The sequence of this T cell receptor (beta chain) was determined in a study of cytomegalovirus exposure and HLA in healthy donors. Broader study findings: In a later analysis, at a false discovery rate of 0.05, some 17,000 TCR beta sequences were associated with HLA alleles. TCR beta chain V- and J-gene trimming was linked, in a later analysis, to a missense variant in DCLRE1C. TCR beta V segments were, for the most part, productive about 87% or about 30% of the time in an earlier analysis.

About this clone itself: Its specificity is not known. At one end the junction does not follow the germline gene, possibly because of a read error.

PCR amplification relied on 60 Vbeta primers (plus 13 Jbeta primers). Assay: immunoSEQ multiplex PCR; the TCRdb copy retains only in-frame clones and omits some. The table lists about 75,000 clones, with roughly 2.7% in the top ten. This CDR3 is built from 16 residues. CDR1 is SEHNR, CDR2 FQNEAQ, per germline (reference sequence). The sample consisted of PBMCs. The clonotype comes from a man aged 35-49 years in good health and CMV-seronegative. The chain uses TRBV7-9 and TRBJ2-7, with D perhaps TRBD2 (5 bases). CDR3 loop: CASTLDEGLEAYEQYF. CDR3 in DNA: TGTGCCAGCACCTTAGATGAGGGATTAGAAGCGTACGAGCAGTACTTC.